This passage covers 19 T cell receptor beta chains from one sample sequenced in a study of blood T cells in healthy people across ages (dated by TCRdb to between 2014 and 2017). Library generation was performed with 5' RACE. Sequencing was carried out with an Illumina HiSeq 2500. A second PCR of 7 to 11 cycles was performed with a sample-barcoded 5' primer and a J-beta primer mix. TCRdb reran the public reads through fastp at Q25 and MiXCR, keeping productive beta chains. Identical CDR3 proteins give one entry, which carries the most common genes and DNA. This sample holds 850,000 to 1,000,000 distinct CDR3 sequences; roughly half were observed only once. Clones ranked in the top ten supply about a fifth of the sample. The sequencing input was blood. These receptors were taken from a woman in her sixties in good health.

The DNA for the CDR3 is TGTGCCAGCAGCTTACTCAGGCCAACCCACCCCGGACAGGGCTCGGCGACGGATGGCTACACCTTC. It is translated as CASSLLRPTHPGQGSATDGYTF. The chain recombines TRBV7-6 with TRBJ1-2, with TRBD1 matching 8 bases. The CDR3 runs to 22 residues. Per germline, CDR1 SGHVS and CDR2 FNYEAQ. The trim removed 2 bases at V and 6 bases at J, leaving 29 bases unmatched.

The J gene is TRBJ1-4, the V gene TRBV13; D might be TRBD1 (5 bases). Between the trimmed V and J ends, which lost 4 bases and 4 bases, there was a span of 16 bases. The CDR3 is 16 amino acids. The germline CDR1 and CDR2 sequences are PRHDT and FYEKMQ (reference sequence). CDR3 nucleotides: TGTGCCAGCAGCTCCGCTAAAGGGACGGTTAATGAAAAACTGTTTTTT. Protein sequence: CASSSAKGTVNEKLFF.

This clonotype was seen a few times. The chain joins TRBV7-2 to TRBJ1-2; D is unclear. Deletions cut 2 bases from V and 0 bases from J, with 10 bases between. This CDR3 contains 15 residues. CDR1 and CDR2 (germline): SGHTA, FQGNSA. The CDR3 coding sequence is TGTGCCAGCAGCTTAAAAAGGAGCCCTAACTATGGCTACACCTTC. Its translation: CASSLKRSPNYGYTF.

This clonotype was counted ten times or more. Possible read error: a much larger clone is one base away. The rearrangement links TRBV5-1 to TRBJ2-1; 7 bases line up with TRBD2. Gene TRBJ2-7 matches the end of the DNA better, so the J call may be wrong. CDR3 length equals 15 residues. Looked up from germline, CDR1 is SGHRS and CDR2 is YFSETQ. The CDR3 region is CASSFGGSSYNEQYF. CDR3 nucleotide sequence: TGCGCCAGCAGCTTTGGCGGGAGCTCCTACAATGAGCAGTACTTC.

The V call is TRBV29-1, the J call TRBJ2-1; tentative D call: TRBD1 (6 bases). V was clipped by 4 bases and J by 8 bases, with 18 bases between them. CDR3 size: 14 residues. Germline V CDR1 and CDR2: SQVTM, ANQGSEA. The CDR3 region is CSVVFGRGGYEQFF. The CDR3, as DNA: TGCAGCGTTGTCTTTGGCAGGGGCGGTTATGAGCAGTTCTTC.

This clonotype was counted between two and nine times. V is TRBV7-2 and J is TRBJ2-3; 7 bases are a match to TRBD1. The germline V gene encodes CDR1 SGHTA and CDR2 FQGNSA. The CDR3 is 14 residues long. V dropped 8 bases and J dropped 1; count of bases not matched to a gene: 6. This CDR3 reads CASGPGTGTDTQYF. For the CDR3, the DNA is TGTGCCAGCGGCCCCGGGACAGGCACAGATACGCAGTATTTT.

The chain links TRBV2 to TRBJ2-5; perhaps D is TRBD1 or TRBD2 (5 bases each). In germline, CDR1 is SNHLY, CDR2 FYNNEI. V lost 6 bases and J 5 bases, leaving 16 bases between the germline ends. CDR3 length: 14 amino acids. The CDR3 here is CASRRGEEKETQYF. CDR3 nucleotides: TGTGCCAGCAGGAGGGGCGAAGAGAAGGAGACCCAGTACTTC.

This clonotype was observed a few times. This chain joins TRBV4-2 and TRBJ2-7; D gene unclear. The CDR3 has 14 amino acids. V was shortened by 0 bases and J by 2 bases, with 8 bases between the two germline ends. CDR1 is LGHNA, CDR2 YNFKEQ, per germline. CDR3 amino acids: CASSQERTAYEQYF. CDR3 nucleotide sequence: TGTGCCAGCAGCCAAGAAAGGACGGCCTACGAGCAGTACTTC.

The chain is built from TRBV20-1 and TRBJ2-7; tentative D call: TRBD2 (5 bases). Germline V gene sequence: CDR1 DFQATT, CDR2 SNEGSKA (reference sequence). V lost 5 bases and J lost 4, with 18 bases in between. The CDR3 is made up of 14 amino acids. The CDR3 DNA reads TGCAGTGCTTTCTATATCGGACGGGAATACGAGCAGTACTTC. Translating it yields CSAFYIGREYEQYF.

The chain employs TRBV20-1 and TRBJ1-4; 9 bases are a match to TRBD1. Trimming removed 3 bases from V and 7 bases from J; junction bases left unmatched: 6. The germline V gene has CDR1 DFQATT and CDR2 SNEGSKA (reference sequence). The CDR3 length is 14 residues. The CDR3 region has the DNA TGCAGTGCTAGGCCGGGACAGGGTGGTGAAAAACTGTTTTTT. It encodes CSARPGQGGEKLFF.

To note about this clonotype: A junction boundary mismatches the germline segment, possibly from a read error. The V and J genes are TRBV7-9 and TRBJ2-5; maybe TRBD2 (6 bases). This CDR3 is 15 amino acids long. Germline V gene sequence: CDR1 SEHNR, CDR2 FQNEAQ (reference sequence). CDR3 sequence reads: CASSLAGGAGGTRYF. DNA for the CDR3: TGTGCCAGCAGCTTAGCGGGAGGAGCAGGAGGGACCCGGTACTTC.

The chain recombines TRBV15 with TRBJ2-4; 8 nucleotides align to TRBD2. With V trimmed by 0 bases and J by 14 bases, 0 bases remained unmatched. Germline V gene lookup returns CDR1 LNHNV and CDR2 YYDKDF (reference sequence). This CDR3 comprises 11 residues. The CDR3 region has the DNA TGTGCCACCAGCAGAGACGGGGGGGAGTACTTC. This encodes CATSRDGGEYF.

This clonotype was observed a few times. V gene TRBV29-1 combines with J gene TRBJ2-3, with D uncertain. From germline, CDR1 is SQVTM and CDR2 ANQGSEA. Between the trimmed V and J ends, which lost 7 bases and 2 bases, there was a span of 4 bases. The length of the CDR3 is 10 residues. CDR3 protein: CSDHTDTQYF. The CDR3 DNA sequence: TGCAGCGACCACACAGATACGCAGTATTTT.

The gene calls are TRBV7-9 and TRBJ2-3; no definite D call. The CDR3 runs to 15 residues. V was cut by 3 bases and J by 0 bases, with 10 bases left in between. Germline CDR1 and CDR2: SEHNR and FQNEAQ (reference sequence). CDR3 protein: CASSFLQSSTDTQYF. The CDR3 DNA sequence: TGTGCCAGCAGCTTTCTTCAGTCCAGCACAGATACGCAGTATTTT.

This clonotype was seen more than once but under ten times. CDR3 region: CASSLNGGAFF. In DNA form, the CDR3 reads TGTGCCAGCAGCTTAAATGGGGGAGCTTTCTTT. The chain is built from TRBV7-2 and TRBJ1-1; D may be TRBD1 (5 bases). The CDR3 has 11 residues. The germline CDR1 and CDR2 sequences are SGHTA and FQGNSA. Deletions cut 2 bases from V and 10 bases from J, with 8 bases between. The full variable domain, completed using reference TRBV7-2 and TRBJ1-1, is GAGVSQSPSNKVTEKGKDVELRCDPISGHTALYWYRQSLGQGLEFLIYFQGNSAPDKSGLPSDRFSAERTGGSVSTLTIQRTQQEDSAVYLCASSLNGGAFFGQGTRLTVV.

CDR3 sequence: CASSPAGGRPYTQYF. In DNA form, the CDR3 reads TGCGCCAGCAGCCCAGCGGGAGGGCGGCCTTATACGCAGTATTTT. The genes are TRBV5-1 and TRBJ2-3; 10 nucleotides align to TRBD2. V lost 4 bases, J lost 7 bases, and 9 bases stayed unmatched. Germline V gives CDR1 SGHRS, CDR2 YFSETQ. This CDR3 region has 15 residues.

The chain has TRBV4-1 and TRBJ2-4, with TRBD2 identical over 10 bases. TRBJ2-7 matches the DNA end more closely, so the J call is doubtful. The CDR3 sequence is 15 residues long. Germline lookup yields CDR1 MGHRA and CDR2 YSYEKL. CDR3 in DNA: TGCGCCAGCAGCCAAGATTTAGCGGGAGGCTACGAGCAGTACTTC. Protein product: CASSQDLAGGYEQYF.

This chain uses TRBV7-2 with TRBJ2-1, with 8 bases fitting TRBD2. The germline V gene has CDR1 SGHTA and CDR2 FQGNSA. CDR3 size: 14 residues. The V and J ends lost 5 bases and 6 bases, in that order; junction bases with no gene match: 6. The CDR3 coding sequence is TGTGCCAGCAGCCGACTAGCGAGAGTCAATGAGCAGTTCTTC. Protein sequence: CASSRLARVNEQFF.

This sequence joins TRBV6-6 and TRBJ2-7; D not resolved. CDR1 and CDR2 (germline): MNHNY, SVGAGI (reference sequence). The CDR3 runs to 12 residues. Trimming stripped 7 bases from V and 4 bases from J, with 11 bases between. CDR3 sequence (DNA): TGTGCCAGCAAACTGAGCGATTACGAGCAGTACTTC. Its protein product is CASKLSDYEQYF.